This TCR beta chain was found in a study of identical twins. Study conclusions and caveats: Twin pairs had excess sharing that was weaker in beta out-of-frame sequences. Compared with unrelated sharing, twin-shared out-of-frame alpha sequences had more low-probability sequences.

The germline CDR1 and CDR2 sequences are SGHRS and YFSETQ. The CDR3 loop spans 15 amino acids. After removal of 3 bases from V and 4 bases from J, the junction contained 4 bases not matched to a gene. Healthy Caucasians were all of the donors. Template switching, a step in the protocol, added a universal primer site, and cDNA carried unique molecular identifiers. MiXCR was run by TCRdb on the 5' RACE reads, yielding one entry per CDR3 protein. The repertoire holds about 700,000 distinct CDR3 sequences, with around 6% as singletons. This clonotype was seen at least ten times. As yet, its antigen is unknown.

The receptor comes from a man aged 18 to 29 in good health. V usage is TRBV5-1 and J usage is TRBJ2-2; TRBD1 matches 9 bases. Input material: naive T cells sorted from blood. CDR3: CASSSDRGSTGELFF. The CDR3 DNA follows: TGCGCCAGCAGCTCTGACAGGGGGTCCACCGGGGAGCTGTTTTTT.